Presented here are 4 T cell receptor beta chains from one specimen sequenced in a study of cytomegalovirus exposure and HLA in healthy donors. It was with 60 Vbeta and 13 Jbeta primers that the PCR ran. Generated by immunoSEQ multiplex PCR, the TCRdb table keeps only in-frame clones and is missing some. The sample yields under 85,000 clones, about 82% seen once. Sequencing was performed on PBMCs. These receptors were obtained from a woman aged 25 to 39 in good health and CMV-seronegative.

The chain combines TRBV30 with TRBJ1-5; possible D gene TRBD1, 6 bases. V was shortened by 2 bases and J by 5 bases, with 10 bases between the two germline ends. Germline V lookup: CDR1 GTSNPN, CDR2 SVGIG (reference sequence). The CDR3 spans 13 residues. This CDR3 reads CAWSRGGDQPQHF. The DNA for the CDR3 is TGTGCCTGGAGTCGAGGGGGGGATCAGCCCCAGCATTTT.

Written as DNA, the CDR3 is TGTGCCAGCAGCCGCCCCCTGGCTACAGGGGTAGAGACCCAGTACTTC. Protein sequence: CASSRPLATGVETQYF. The chain joins TRBV11-2 to TRBJ2-5; 7 nucleotides align to TRBD1. Looked up from germline, CDR1 is SGHAT and CDR2 is FQNNGV. V was clipped by 5 bases and J by 4 bases; unmatched bases: 13. The CDR3 is 16 residues long.

The chain links TRBV7-6 to TRBJ1-6, with 7 positions matching TRBD1. The CDR3 has 17 residues. CDR1 is SGHVS and CDR2 is FNYEAQ in the germline V gene. V was clipped by 5 bases and J by 0 bases; unmatched bases: 7. The CDR3 region has the DNA TGTGCCAGCAGCCCATCCGGACAGGTCTCCTATAATTCACCCCTCCACTTT. Residues: CASSPSGQVSYNSPLHF.

The V gene is TRBV15, the J gene TRBJ2-7, with TRBD1 as a possible D gene (6 bases). CDR1 and CDR2 from the germline V gene are LNHNV and YYDKDF (reference sequence). Trimming left V 1 base short and J 5 bases short, with 12 bases between. This CDR3 spans 14 amino acids. The CDR3, as DNA: TGTGCCACCAGCAGAGTAACAGGGATCGACGAGCAGTACTTC. As protein: CATSRVTGIDEQYF. Filled out from reference TRBV15 and TRBJ2-7, the complete variable domain reads DAMVIQNPRYQVTQFGKPVTLSCSQTLNHNVMYWYQQKSSQAPKLLFHYYDKDFNNEADTPDNFQSRRPNTSFCFLDIRSPGLGDTAMYLCATSRVTGIDEQYFGPGTRLTVT.